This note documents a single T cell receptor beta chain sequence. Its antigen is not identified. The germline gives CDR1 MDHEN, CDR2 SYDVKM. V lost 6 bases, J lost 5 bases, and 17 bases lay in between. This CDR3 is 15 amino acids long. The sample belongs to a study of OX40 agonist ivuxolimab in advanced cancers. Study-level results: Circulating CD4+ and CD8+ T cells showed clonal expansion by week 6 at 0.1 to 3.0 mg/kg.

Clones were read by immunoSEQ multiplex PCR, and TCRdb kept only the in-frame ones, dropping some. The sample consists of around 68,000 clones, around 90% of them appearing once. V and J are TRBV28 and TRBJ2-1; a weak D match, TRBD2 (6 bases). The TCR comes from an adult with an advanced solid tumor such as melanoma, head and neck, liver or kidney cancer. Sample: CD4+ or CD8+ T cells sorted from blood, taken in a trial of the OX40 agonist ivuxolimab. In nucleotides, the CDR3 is TGTGCCAGCAGCCGTGGGGAGGCAACCGACAATGAGCAGTTCTTC. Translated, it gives CASSRGEATDNEQFF.